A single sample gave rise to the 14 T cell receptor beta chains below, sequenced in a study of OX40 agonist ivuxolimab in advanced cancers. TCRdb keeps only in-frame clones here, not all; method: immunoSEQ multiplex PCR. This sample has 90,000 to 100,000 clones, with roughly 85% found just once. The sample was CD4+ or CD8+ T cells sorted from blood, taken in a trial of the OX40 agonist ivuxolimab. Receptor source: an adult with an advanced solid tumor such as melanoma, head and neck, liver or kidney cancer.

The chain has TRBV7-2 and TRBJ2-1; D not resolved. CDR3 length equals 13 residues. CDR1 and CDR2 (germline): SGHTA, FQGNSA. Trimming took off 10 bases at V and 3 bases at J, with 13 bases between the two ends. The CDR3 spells CATHWGDYNEQFF. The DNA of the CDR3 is TGTGCCACCCATTGGGGTGACTACAATGAGCAGTTCTTC. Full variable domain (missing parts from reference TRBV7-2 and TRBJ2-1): GAGVSQSPSNKVTEKGKDVELRCDPISGHTALYWYRQSLGQGLEFLIYFQGNSAPDKSGLPSDRFSAERTGGSVSTLTIQRTQQEDSAVYLCATHWGDYNEQFFGPGTRLTVL.

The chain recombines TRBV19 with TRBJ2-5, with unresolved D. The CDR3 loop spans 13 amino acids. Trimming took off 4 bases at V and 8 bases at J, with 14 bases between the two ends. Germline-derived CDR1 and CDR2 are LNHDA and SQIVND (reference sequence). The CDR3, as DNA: TGTGCCAGTAGTAGGGAACGGCTCGACACCCAGTACTTC. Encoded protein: CASSRERLDTQYF.

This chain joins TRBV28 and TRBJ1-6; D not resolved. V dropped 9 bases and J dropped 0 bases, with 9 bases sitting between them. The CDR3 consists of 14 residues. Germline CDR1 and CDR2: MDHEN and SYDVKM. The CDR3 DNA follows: TGTGCCAGTTTTCCGGGCTCCTATAATTCACCCCTCCACTTT. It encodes CASFPGSYNSPLHF.

Here the CDR3 reads CATTGGGGTDTQYF. The CDR3, as DNA: TGTGCCACCACAGGGGGAGGGGGCACAGATACGCAGTATTTT. The chain links TRBV19 to TRBJ2-3; maybe TRBD1 (8 bases). Per the germline V gene, CDR1 is LNHDA and CDR2 is SQIVND (reference sequence). This CDR3 spans 14 amino acids. V gave up 10 bases and J gave up 1 base, with 15 bases separating them.

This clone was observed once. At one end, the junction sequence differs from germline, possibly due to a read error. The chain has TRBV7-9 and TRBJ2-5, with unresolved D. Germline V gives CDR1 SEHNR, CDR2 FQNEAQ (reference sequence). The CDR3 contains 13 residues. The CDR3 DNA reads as TGTGCCAGCAAAGGAACAATTGAAGAGGCCCAGTACTTC. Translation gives CASKGTIEEAQYF.

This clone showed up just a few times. CDR3 DNA: TGCGCCAGCAGCTTGGTCGGGCACACTGAAGCTTTCTTT. Its protein is CASSLVGHTEAFF. The chain uses TRBV5-1 and TRBJ1-1; D gene unclear. This CDR3 has 13 residues. Between the trimmed V and J ends, which lost 0 bases and 3 bases, there was a span of 6 bases. Germline assignment: CDR1 SGHRS and CDR2 YFSETQ.

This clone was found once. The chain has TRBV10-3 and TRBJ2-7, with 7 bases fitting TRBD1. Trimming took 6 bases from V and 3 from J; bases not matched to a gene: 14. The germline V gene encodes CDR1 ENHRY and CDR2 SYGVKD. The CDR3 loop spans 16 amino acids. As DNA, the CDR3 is TGTGCCATCAGGGCCGCAGGGACAGTTGTTAACTACGAGCAGTACTTC. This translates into CAIRAAGTVVNYEQYF.

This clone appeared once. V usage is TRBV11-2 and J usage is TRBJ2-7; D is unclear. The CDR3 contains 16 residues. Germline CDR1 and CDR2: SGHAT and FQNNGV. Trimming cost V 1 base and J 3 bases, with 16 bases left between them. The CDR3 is CASSLGVGTIGYEQYF. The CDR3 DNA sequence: TGTGCCAGCAGCTTAGGGGTGGGTACGATCGGCTACGAGCAGTACTTC.

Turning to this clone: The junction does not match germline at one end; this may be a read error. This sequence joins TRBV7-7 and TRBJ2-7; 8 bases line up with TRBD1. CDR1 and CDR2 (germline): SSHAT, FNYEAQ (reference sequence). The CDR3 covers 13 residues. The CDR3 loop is CASSPQGAYEQYF. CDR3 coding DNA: TGTGCTAGCAGCCCACAGGGGGCCTACGAGCAGTACTTC. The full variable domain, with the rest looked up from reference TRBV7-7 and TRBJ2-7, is GAGVSQSPRYKVTKRGQDVTLRCDPISSHATLYWYQQALGQGPEFLTYFNYEAQPDKSGLPSDRFSAERPEGSISTLTIQRTEQRDSAMYRCASSPQGAYEQYFGPGTRLTVT.

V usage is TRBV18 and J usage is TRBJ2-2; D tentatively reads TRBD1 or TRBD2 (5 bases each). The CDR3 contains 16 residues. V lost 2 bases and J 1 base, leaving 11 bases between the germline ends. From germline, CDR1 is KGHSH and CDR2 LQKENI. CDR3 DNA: TGTGCCAGCTCACCATCCGAGGGGAGGAACACCGGGGAGCTGTTTTTT. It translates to CASSPSEGRNTGELFF.

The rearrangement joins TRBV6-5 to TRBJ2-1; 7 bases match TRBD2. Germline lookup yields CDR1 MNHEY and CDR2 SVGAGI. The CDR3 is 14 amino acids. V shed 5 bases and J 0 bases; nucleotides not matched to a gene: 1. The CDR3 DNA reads TGTGCCAGCAGTCGCGGGAGCTCCTACAATGAGCAGTTCTTC. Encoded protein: CASSRGSSYNEQFF.

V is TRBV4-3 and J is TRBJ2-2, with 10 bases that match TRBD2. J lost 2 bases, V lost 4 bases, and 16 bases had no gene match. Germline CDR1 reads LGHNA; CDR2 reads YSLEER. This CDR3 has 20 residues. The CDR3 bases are TGCGCCAGCAGCCCCCGGAGAAGCGGGGGGGCCTCTTACAACACCGGGGAGCTGTTTTTT. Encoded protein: CASSPRRSGGASYNTGELFF.

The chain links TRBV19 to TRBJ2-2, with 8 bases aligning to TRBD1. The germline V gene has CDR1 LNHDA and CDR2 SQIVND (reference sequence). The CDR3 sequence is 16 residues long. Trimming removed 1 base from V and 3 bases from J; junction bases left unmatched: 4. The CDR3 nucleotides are TGTGCCAGTAGTATAGCTCAGGGGGCAGACACCGGGGAGCTGTTTTTT. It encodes CASSIAQGADTGELFF.

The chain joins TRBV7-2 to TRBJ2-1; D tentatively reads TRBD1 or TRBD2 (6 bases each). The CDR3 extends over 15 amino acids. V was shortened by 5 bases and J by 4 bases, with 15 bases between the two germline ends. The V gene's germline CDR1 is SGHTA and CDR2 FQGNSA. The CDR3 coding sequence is TGTGCCAGCAGCCTGTCAAGGGGGGCTTACAATGAGCAGTTCTTC. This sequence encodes CASSLSRGAYNEQFF.